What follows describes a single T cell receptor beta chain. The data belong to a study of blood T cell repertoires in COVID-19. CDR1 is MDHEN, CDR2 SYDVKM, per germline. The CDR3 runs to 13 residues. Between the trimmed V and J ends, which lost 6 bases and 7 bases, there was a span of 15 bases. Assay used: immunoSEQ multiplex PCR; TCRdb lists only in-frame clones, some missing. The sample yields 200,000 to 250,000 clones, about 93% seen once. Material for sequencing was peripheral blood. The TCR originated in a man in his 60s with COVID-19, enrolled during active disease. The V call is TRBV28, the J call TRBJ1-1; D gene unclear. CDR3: CASRAGVEVEAFF. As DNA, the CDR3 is TGTGCCAGCAGGGCGGGAGTCGAGGTTGAAGCTTTCTTT.